This TCR beta chain was identified during a study of CD8+ T cells in alopecia areata. RNA, once extracted, was reverse transcribed into cDNA for use as the sequencing template. Sequencing used immunoSEQ multiplex PCR; TCRdb keeps in-frame clones, though not all of them. The sample has more than 110,000 clones, about 60% seen once. From alopecia areata patients, lesional scalp punch biopsies and peripheral blood were collected. Cell sorting on a FACSAria was used to separate CD4+ and CD8+ T cells from the PBMCs. The V and J ends lost 1 base and 5 bases, in that order; junction bases with no gene match: 5. The CDR3 consists of 14 residues. CDR1 is SGHRS and CDR2 is YFSETQ in the germline V gene.

The genes are TRBV5-1 and TRBJ1-1, with 7 nucleotides matching TRBD1. The sequence came from a human donor with alopecia areata. Sequencing used CD4+ T cells sorted from blood, obtained at week 0. The CDR3 region has the DNA TGCGCCAGCAGCTTGATTGCAGGGGGGACTGAAGCTTTCTTT. Residues: CASSLIAGGTEAFF.